Following are 12 T cell receptor beta chains from one sample sequenced in a study of control samples from healthy donors and cancer patients. The assay was immunoSEQ multiplex PCR, and TCRdb's table has in-frame clones only and misses some. The table shows roughly 90,000 clones, with less than 90% occurring only once. The sample comprised PBMCs. Receptors originate from a woman aged 50 to 60 with colorectal cancer.

The gene calls are TRBV10-2 and TRBJ2-7; 9 positions match TRBD2. The germline gives CDR1 WSHSY, CDR2 SAAADI. The CDR3 has 16 amino acids. V dropped 3 bases and J dropped 2; count of bases not matched to a gene: 8. The CDR3 DNA is TGCGCCAGCAGTGACACCCCCGGCGGGGGGGCCTACGAGCAGTACGTC. Residues: CASSDTPGGGAYEQYV.

This sequence joins TRBV6-5 and TRBJ2-5; possible D gene TRBD2, 5 bases. Trimming pared 4 bases from V and 5 bases from J, leaving 20 bases between. Germline values: CDR1 MNHEY, CDR2 SVGAGI. This CDR3 spans 16 amino acids. This CDR3 is CASSLNGRISGETQYF. The DNA of the CDR3 is TGTGCCAGCAGTTTAAACGGCAGGATATCGGGGGAGACCCAGTACTTC.

As concerns this clone: The junction and the germline gene differ at one end; a read error may be behind it. The DNA for the CDR3 is TGTGCCAGCAGTGACTCCGGAAACACCATATATTTT. It is translated as CASSDSGNTIYF. V and J are TRBV6-2 or TRBV6-3 and TRBJ1-3; no reliable D call. The CDR3 consists of 12 residues. CDR1 and CDR2 (germline): MNHEY, SVGEGT.

The V and J genes are TRBV28 and TRBJ2-5; 13 bases are a match to TRBD2. The CDR3 has 15 residues. V shed 5 bases, J shed 12 bases, and the junction held 12 bases outside the gene matches. Germline V gene sequence: CDR1 MDHEN, CDR2 SYDVKM. CDR3 nucleotides: TGTGCCAGCAGTCCTCCGGGACTAGCGGGGCCCGGGGAGTACTTC. Protein: CASSPPGLAGPGEYF.

The V and J genes are TRBV5-1 and TRBJ1-4; perhaps TRBD1 as D (5 bases). CDR3 length equals 15 residues. Trimming took off 6 bases at V and 1 base at J, with 13 bases between the two ends. Germline V lookup: CDR1 SGHRS, CDR2 YFSETQ. The CDR3 DNA is TGCGCCAGCACCTCGGGGGGAGAAACTAATGAAAAACTGTTTTTT. Protein product: CASTSGGETNEKLFF.

This clone was seen just once. V is TRBV7-2 and J is TRBJ2-5; 14 bases match TRBD2. This CDR3 is built from 14 residues. The V and J ends lost 5 bases and 8 bases, in that order; junction bases with no gene match: 4. Germline CDR1 and CDR2: SGHTA and FQGNSA. CDR3 DNA sequence: TGTGCCAGCAGCCCGGGGACTAGCGGGGGTACCCAGTACTTC. Translated, it gives CASSPGTSGGTQYF.

The chain has TRBV7-9 and TRBJ1-3, with D tentatively TRBD1 (6 bases). V lost 5 bases to trimming and J lost 3 bases, with 14 bases between them. The germline gives CDR1 SEHNR, CDR2 FQNEAQ (reference sequence). The CDR3 runs to 15 residues. CDR3 coding DNA: TGTGCCAGCAGCCTTGGATTGGACAGTGGAAACACCATATATTTT. Protein sequence: CASSLGLDSGNTIYF.

This clone was picked up a small number of times. The chain has TRBV18 and TRBJ2-3, with D maybe TRBD2 (5 bases). Germline V gene data show CDR1 as KGHSH and CDR2 as LQKENI. V lost 6 bases to trimming and J lost 5 bases, with 12 bases between them. The CDR3 loop spans 13 amino acids. The CDR3: CASSIPGVDTQYF. The CDR3 DNA sequence: TGTGCCAGCTCTATACCCGGGGTAGATACGCAGTATTTT.

The chain is built from TRBV4-3 and TRBJ2-6; maybe TRBD1 (6 bases). Germline V lookup: CDR1 LGHNA, CDR2 YSLEER. The CDR3 has 15 residues. Trimming removed 8 bases from V and 0 bases from J, with 11 bases in between. The CDR3 loop is CASFGQISGANVLTF. CDR3 in DNA: TGCGCCAGCTTTGGACAGATCTCTGGGGCCAACGTCCTGACTTTC.

The rearrangement links TRBV5-1 to TRBJ1-1, with D unresolved. Germline V lookup: CDR1 SGHRS, CDR2 YFSETQ. The CDR3 extends over 13 amino acids. Trimming took off 0 bases at V and 4 bases at J, with 7 bases between the two ends. CDR3 protein: CASSLGSRTEAFF. In DNA, the CDR3 is TGCGCCAGCAGCTTGGGCAGCCGCACTGAAGCTTTCTTT.

This clone was observed once. This rearrangement joins TRBV4-1 to TRBJ2-5, with a tentative D call TRBD2 (6 bases). V was clipped by 0 bases and J by 1 base, with 12 bases between them. Germline values: CDR1 MGHRA, CDR2 YSYEKL. The CDR3 is 16 amino acids. CDR3 DNA: TGCGCCAGCAGCCAAGAAGGTCGAGCGGGCCAAGAGACCCAGTACTTC. As protein: CASSQEGRAGQETQYF.

The CDR3 here is CASSEGTRQTQYF. The CDR3 nucleotides read TGTGCCAGCAGTGAGGGGACACGGCAGACCCAGTACTTC. The chain combines TRBV28 with TRBJ2-5; D is possibly TRBD1 (6 bases). This CDR3 region has 13 residues. The germline V gene encodes CDR1 MDHEN and CDR2 SYDVKM. V shed 5 bases and J shed 6 bases, with 13 bases lying between them.